This T cell receptor beta chain was retrieved from a study of blood T cell repertoires in COVID-19. Across the study: Whether acute or convalescent, the COVID-19 samples came from the United States, Italy and Spain. Nucleic acid was either cDNA or gDNA, and it came from T cells, B-cell-depleted T cells, or PBMCs.

Sequenced by immunoSEQ multiplex PCR; TCRdb stores in-frame clones only, minus some. Of almost 250,000 clones in the sample, roughly 91% are singletons; the top ten hold 3.5% to 5%. In this sample, this clone turned up a few times. V was cut by 4 bases and J by 2 bases, with 19 bases left in between. This CDR3 has 17 amino acids. Germline CDR1 SGHTA, CDR2 FQGNSA. The cohort comprised adults aged 18 to 89 years residing in approximately 25 US areas. In assigning cohorts, the study relied on participant-reported clinical history. The specimen was PBMCs or T cells enriched from blood (not recorded which). This clonotype was sampled from a woman aged 25 to 39 who had recovered from COVID-19. The J gene is TRBJ2-3, the V gene TRBV7-2, with a weak D call TRBD1 (6 bases). CDR3: CASSYLRGRGFTDTQYF. The CDR3 DNA sequence: TGTGCCAGCAGCTACCTCAGGGGCAGGGGCTTCACAGATACGCAGTATTTT.